The 22 T cell receptor beta chains given below trace back to one sample, sequenced in a study of CD8+CD57+ T cells in acquired aplastic anemia. Patients included in sequencing had previously demonstrated CD8+CD57+ cell expansion by flow cytometry. The use of genomic DNA as template underpinned the TCR beta VDJ and CDR3 profiling. TCRdb reprocessed the reads via MiXCR and lists one record per CDR3 protein. The sample consists of 95,000 to 150,000 distinct CDR3 sequences, over 55% of them appearing once. The sequencing input was sorted CD4+, CD8+, or CD8+CD57+ T cells (not recorded which) from PBMCs. The receptors were sampled from a human donor with aplastic anemia.

This clonotype occurred a few times. In nucleotides, the CDR3 is TGTGCCACCACCGGATTTGGAGACTCTACAGGGGAGCAGTACTTC. This sequence encodes CATTGFGDSTGEQYF. The chain recombines TRBV15 with TRBJ2-7; D may be TRBD1 (6 bases). In germline, CDR1 is LNHNV, CDR2 YYDKDF (reference sequence). The CDR3 runs 15 residues. V lost 7 bases and J lost 7, with 23 bases in between.

This clonotype was counted between two and nine times. The chain recombines TRBV2 with TRBJ2-7, with D unresolved. V was shortened by 7 bases and J by 2 bases, with 15 bases between the two germline ends. CDR3 length: 14 amino acids. Germline V gene sequence: CDR1 SNHLY, CDR2 FYNNEI. CDR3 coding DNA: TGTGCCAGCAAGGAGACCCAGATGACCTACGAGCAGTACTTC. This translates into CASKETQMTYEQYF. The entire variable domain, with the rest obtained from reference TRBV2 and TRBJ2-7, is as follows: EPEVTQTPSHQVTQMGQEVILRCVPISNHLYFYWYRQILGQKVEFLVSFYNNEISEKSEIFDDQFSVERPDGSNFTLKIRSTKLEDSAMYFCASKETQMTYEQYFGPGTRLTVT.

V gene TRBV4-2 combines with J gene TRBJ2-3, with 13 bases lining up with TRBD2. The ends lost 5 bases at V and 3 bases at J; junction bases unmatched: 11. CDR1 is LGHNA and CDR2 is YNFKEQ in the germline V gene. CDR3 size: 18 residues. The CDR3 loop reads CASSGEGLAGLGTDTQYF. CDR3 nucleotide sequence: TGTGCCAGCAGCGGGGAGGGACTAGCGGGGCTGGGAACAGATACGCAGTATTTT.

The DNA of the CDR3 is TGTGCCAGCAGGACGCGGGGGGGAGGTAACAATGAGCAGTTCTTC. It is translated as CASRTRGGGNNEQFF. V gene TRBV11-2 combines with J gene TRBJ2-1, with 9 bases lining up with TRBD2. V lost 6 bases and J lost 5; bases outside the gene matches: 8. This CDR3 is built from 15 residues. Germline V gene lookup returns CDR1 SGHAT and CDR2 FQNNGV.

This chain uses TRBV19 with TRBJ2-1; 8 bases line up with TRBD2. Germline V gene data show CDR1 as LNHDA and CDR2 as SQIVND (reference sequence). There are 13 residues in the CDR3. The CDR3 loop is CAASGQNYNEQFF. The CDR3 DNA sequence: TGTGCGGCTAGCGGGCAAAACTACAATGAGCAGTTCTTC.

This rearrangement joins TRBV6-2 or TRBV6-3 to TRBJ2-7; unclear D gene. The CDR3 is 14 amino acids. Germline assignment: CDR1 MNHEY and CDR2 SVGEGT. V was pared by 4 bases and J by 4 bases, with 14 bases between. CDR3: CASSFGLGLYEQYF. The CDR3 DNA is TGTGCCAGCAGTTTCGGCCTGGGGTTGTACGAGCAGTACTTC.

The chain links TRBV20-1 to TRBJ2-7; TRBD2 aligns across 8 bases. V was clipped by 4 bases and J by 3 bases; unmatched bases: 8. Germline V gene lookup returns CDR1 DFQATT and CDR2 SNEGSKA (reference sequence). There are 14 residues in the CDR3. The DNA for the CDR3 is TGCAGTGCTAAGGGACTAGTTGGGGGCTACGAGCAGTACTTC. This gives the protein CSAKGLVGGYEQYF.

This clonotype appeared a single time. The chain employs TRBV2 and TRBJ2-7; the D gene is possibly TRBD2 (6 bases). The CDR3 is 13 amino acids. The V end lost 8 bases, the J end lost 4 bases, and 15 bases lay between the germline ends. From germline, CDR1 is SNHLY and CDR2 FYNNEI. CDR3 in amino acids: CASEGLANYEQYF. The CDR3 DNA sequence: TGTGCCAGCGAGGGACTCGCAAATTACGAGCAGTACTTC.

This clonotype was seen only a few times. This sequence joins TRBV7-2 and TRBJ2-2, with D perhaps matching TRBD1 (6 bases). The germline gives CDR1 SGHTA, CDR2 FQGNSA. Trimming stripped 4 bases from V and 7 bases from J, with 10 bases between. This CDR3 has 13 amino acids. The CDR3 region is CASSSQGYGELFF. DNA of the CDR3: TGTGCCAGCAGCTCACAGGGCTACGGGGAGCTGTTTTTT.

Ten or more counts support this clonotype. The genes are TRBV5-1 and TRBJ2-1, with 8 bases fitting TRBD2. The CDR3 is made up of 12 amino acids. The germline gives CDR1 SGHRS, CDR2 YFSETQ. With 5 bases clipped from V and 6 bases from J, the junction kept 1 base outside the gene matches. The CDR3 nucleotides read TGCGCCAGCAGTAGCGGGACCAATGAGCAGTTCTTC. It translates to CASSSGTNEQFF.

The chain employs TRBV15 and TRBJ1-2; no definite D call. Germline loops: CDR1 LNHNV, CDR2 YYDKDF (reference sequence). The CDR3 runs 15 residues. The V end lost 0 bases, the J end lost 4 bases, and 12 bases lay between the germline ends. The CDR3 DNA is TGTGCCACCAGCAGAGATGGCCCGGGTTCCTATGGCTACACCTTC. This translates into CATSRDGPGSYGYTF.

The chain carries TRBV2 and TRBJ2-6, with 9 positions matching TRBD1. Germline V lookup: CDR1 SNHLY, CDR2 FYNNEI. The trim removed 4 bases at V and 4 bases at J, leaving 11 bases unmatched. There are 18 residues in the CDR3. CDR3 residues: CASSGPGTGNTGANVLTF. The CDR3 DNA reads TGTGCCAGCAGTGGCCCCGGGACAGGGAACACCGGGGCCAACGTCCTGACTTTC.

This clonotype was observed many times. This chain joins TRBV10-3 and TRBJ2-2; 13 bases map to TRBD2. Germline V gene data show CDR1 as ENHRY and CDR2 as SYGVKD. The CDR3 loop spans 17 amino acids. J lost 4 bases, V lost 11 bases, and 13 bases had no gene match. CDR3 sequence: CASGGTSGITITGELFF. The CDR3 coding sequence is TGTGCCTCCGGGGGGACTAGCGGGATAACAATCACCGGGGAGCTGTTTTTT.

The chain combines TRBV6-5 with TRBJ1-1; no definite D call. Trimming removed 0 bases at V and 5 bases at J, with 10 bases between. CDR1 MNHEY and CDR2 SVGAGI come from the germline V gene. The CDR3 extends over 14 amino acids. CDR3 bases: TGTGCCAGCAGTTACTCCGGTCGAGGGACTGAAGCTTTCTTT. Its translation: CASSYSGRGTEAFF.

This clonotype was seen ten or more times. This chain links TRBV9 with TRBJ1-3; no reliable D call. The ends were cut back, 0 bases at V and 0 bases at J, with 7 bases in the middle. CDR1 and CDR2 from the germline V gene are SGDLS and YYNGEE. CDR3 length: 15 amino acids. This CDR3 is CASSVEVGSGNTIYF. The CDR3 DNA is TGTGCCAGCAGCGTAGAGGTAGGCTCTGGAAACACCATATATTTT.

This clonotype showed up just once. The V call is TRBV5-1, the J call TRBJ2-7, with D perhaps matching TRBD1 (6 bases). CDR1 is SGHRS, CDR2 YFSETQ, per germline. Deletions cut 4 bases from V and 1 base from J, with 12 bases between. CDR3 length equals 14 residues. The CDR3 reads CASSPDSLSYEQYF. For the CDR3, the DNA is TGCGCCAGCAGCCCGGACAGTTTATCCTACGAGCAGTACTTC.

This clonotype has ten or more counts. The rearrangement uses TRBV5-8 and TRBJ2-4; 9 bases line up with TRBD1. Losses at the gene ends were 4 bases for V and 12 bases for J; bases not matched to a gene: 5. The CDR3 extends over 12 amino acids. Germline-derived CDR1 and CDR2 are SGHTS and YDEGEE. The CDR3 is CASSHGTGPQYF. CDR3 nucleotide sequence: TGTGCCAGCAGCCACGGGACAGGGCCTCAGTACTTC.

The gene calls are TRBV11-2 and TRBJ1-2, with a tentative D call TRBD1 (6 bases). The ends were cut back, 5 bases at V and 4 bases at J, with 17 bases in the middle. There are 15 residues in the CDR3. Germline lookup yields CDR1 SGHAT and CDR2 FQNNGV. The CDR3, as DNA: TGTGCCAGCAGCGCAATACGGGGGGCGGTCTATGGCTACACCTTC. The encoded protein is CASSAIRGAVYGYTF.

The J gene is TRBJ1-5, the V gene TRBV18, with D perhaps matching TRBD1 (5 bases). The CDR3 runs 15 residues. Germline CDR1 KGHSH, CDR2 LQKENI. Trimming left V 2 bases short and J 1 base short, with 9 bases between. The CDR3 is CASSPGGISNQPQHF. The CDR3 DNA reads as TGTGCCAGCTCACCAGGGGGTATAAGCAATCAGCCCCAGCATTTT.

This clonotype has a single count. This rearrangement joins TRBV9 to TRBJ2-2, with 7 nucleotides matching TRBD1. With V trimmed by 4 bases and J by 5 bases, 8 bases remained unmatched. Germline V CDR1 and CDR2: SGDLS, YYNGEE. This CDR3 has 15 residues. CDR3 coding DNA: TGTGCCAGCAGCTTAGATGGACAGGCGACCGGGGAGCTGTTTTTT. It is translated as CASSLDGQATGELFF.

The gene calls are TRBV2 and TRBJ2-7, with D perhaps TRBD2 (6 bases). The CDR3 covers 16 residues. CDR1 is SNHLY and CDR2 is FYNNEI in the germline V gene. V lost 3 bases, J lost 6 bases, and 21 bases lay in between. This CDR3 reads CASSEVDSSRAGEQYF. CDR3 sequence (DNA): TGTGCCAGCAGTGAGGTTGACAGCAGCCGAGCGGGCGAGCAGTACTTC.

CDR3 residues: CATSDPVDTGELFF. The DNA for the CDR3 is TGTGCCACCAGTGACCCCGTGGACACCGGGGAGCTGTTTTTT. The genes are TRBV24-1 and TRBJ2-2; D unresolved. Germline-derived CDR1 and CDR2 are KGHDR and SFDVKD. The CDR3 extends over 14 amino acids. Trimming removed 4 bases from V and 3 bases from J, with 8 bases in between.